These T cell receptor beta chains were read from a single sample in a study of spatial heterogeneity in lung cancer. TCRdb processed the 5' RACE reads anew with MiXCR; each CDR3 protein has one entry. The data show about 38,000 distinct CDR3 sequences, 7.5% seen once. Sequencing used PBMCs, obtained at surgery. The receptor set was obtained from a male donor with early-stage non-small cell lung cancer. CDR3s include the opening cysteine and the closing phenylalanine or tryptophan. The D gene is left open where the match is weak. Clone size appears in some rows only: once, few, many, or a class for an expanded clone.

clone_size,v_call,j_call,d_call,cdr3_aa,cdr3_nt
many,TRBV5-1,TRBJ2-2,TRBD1,CASSTGTDTGELFF,TGCGCCAGCAGCACGGGGACAGACACCGGGGAGCTGTTTTTT
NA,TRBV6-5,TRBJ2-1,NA,CASSYSRELGYNEQFF,TGTGCCAGCAGTTACTCGAGGGAACTTGGGTACAATGAGCAGTTCTTC
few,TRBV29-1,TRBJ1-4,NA,CSVLPLTTNEKLFF,TGCAGCGTTCTGCCGCTAACAACTAATGAAAAACTGTTTTTT
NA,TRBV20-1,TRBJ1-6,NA,CSARDMGESYNSPLHF,TGCAGTGCTAGAGATATGGGGGAGTCCTATAATTCACCCCTCCACTTT
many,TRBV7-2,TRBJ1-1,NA,CASSLRGFNTEAFF,TGTGCCAGCAGCTTAAGGGGTTTCAACACTGAAGCTTTCTTT
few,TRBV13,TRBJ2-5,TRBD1,CASSFAQGVLETQYF,TGTGCCAGCAGCTTTGCCCAGGGGGTCCTGGAGACCCAGTACTTC
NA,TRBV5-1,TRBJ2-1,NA,CASSSVSSYNEQFF,TGCGCCAGCAGCTCTGTTAGCTCCTACAATGAGCAGTTCTTC
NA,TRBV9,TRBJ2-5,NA,CVSSVEGDRETRYF,TGTGTCAGCAGCGTAGAGGGGGATAGAGAGACCCGGTACTTC
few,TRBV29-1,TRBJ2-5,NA,CSVEGAGETQYF,TGCAGCGTTGAGGGGGCTGGGGAGACCCAGTACTTC
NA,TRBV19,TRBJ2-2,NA,CASTWTMNTGELFF,TGTGCCAGTACATGGACTATGAACACCGGGGAGCTGTTTTTT
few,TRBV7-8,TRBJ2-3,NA,CASSLATTTDTQYF,TGTGCCAGCAGCTTAGCGACCACCACAGATACGCAGTATTTT
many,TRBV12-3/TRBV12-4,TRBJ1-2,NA,CASSFFPGPNGYTF,TGTGCCAGCAGTTTTTTCCCCGGACCTAATGGCTACACCTTC
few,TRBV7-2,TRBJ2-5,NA,CASSLEFRTQYF,TGTGCCAGCAGCTTAGAGTTCCGTACCCAGTACTTC
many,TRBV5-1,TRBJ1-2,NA,CASSLGDGPLYGYTF,TGCGCCAGCAGCTTGGGGGACGGACCCCTCTATGGCTACACCTTC
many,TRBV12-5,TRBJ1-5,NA,CASGFGSNQPQHF,TGTGCTAGTGGTTTCGGTAGCAATCAGCCCCAGCATTTT
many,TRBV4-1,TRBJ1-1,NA,CASSQGFRDTEAFF,TGCGCCAGCAGCCAGGGATTCCGGGACACTGAAGCTTTCTTT
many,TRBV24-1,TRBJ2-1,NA,CATRPNVGNEQFF,TGTGCCACCAGGCCTAATGTGGGCAATGAGCAGTTCTTC
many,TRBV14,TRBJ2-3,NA,CASSQGLSSTDTQYF,TGTGCCAGCAGCCAGGGACTGTCTAGCACAGATACGCAGTATTTT
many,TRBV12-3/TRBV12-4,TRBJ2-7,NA,CASKPPDSYEQYF,TGTGCCAGCAAGCCCCCGGACAGCTACGAGCAGTACTTC
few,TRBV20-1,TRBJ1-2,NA,CSASSPGDGYGYTF,TGCAGTGCTAGTTCACCCGGGGATGGCTATGGCTACACCTTC
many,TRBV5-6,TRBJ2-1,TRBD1,CASSLTRGLSEQFF,TGTGCCAGCAGCCTTACCAGGGGGCTGAGTGAGCAGTTCTTC
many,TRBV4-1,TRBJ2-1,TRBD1,CASSPTGPYNEQFF,TGCGCCAGCAGCCCGACAGGGCCCTACAATGAGCAGTTCTTC
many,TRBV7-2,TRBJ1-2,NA,CASSEDNQVRGYTF,TGTGCCAGCAGCGAAGACAACCAAGTACGGGGCTACACCTTC
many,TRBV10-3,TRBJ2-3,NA,CAISESGDTQYF,TGTGCCATCAGTGAGTCAGGGGATACGCAGTATTTT
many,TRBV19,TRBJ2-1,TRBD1,CASSIGTGTGRYEQFF,TGTGCCAGTAGTATAGGGACCGGGACAGGGCGCTATGAGCAGTTCTTC
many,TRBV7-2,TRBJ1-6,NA,CASRTANSPLHF,TGTGCCAGCCGGACGGCCAATTCACCCCTCCACTTT
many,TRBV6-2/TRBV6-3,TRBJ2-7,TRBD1,CASSRQGRRLDGYF,TGTGCCAGCAGTAGACAGGGAAGACGCCTAGACGGGTACTTC
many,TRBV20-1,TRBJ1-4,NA,CSARDGTAGEKLFF,TGCAGTGCTAGAGATGGGACCGCGGGTGAAAAACTGTTTTTT
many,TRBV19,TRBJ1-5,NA,CASSTSGGNQPQHF,TGTGCCAGTAGTACCTCAGGGGGCAATCAGCCCCAGCATTTT
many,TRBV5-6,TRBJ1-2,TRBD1,CASSLADRGLYGYTF,TGTGCCAGCAGCTTGGCGGACAGGGGGCTCTATGGCTACACCTTC
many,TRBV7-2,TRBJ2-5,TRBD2,CASSFLAGVGETQYF,TGTGCCAGCAGCTTTCTAGCGGGAGTCGGAGAGACCCAGTACTTC
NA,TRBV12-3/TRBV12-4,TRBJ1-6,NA,CASSPGLQSPLHF,TGTGCCAGCAGCCCGGGACTCCAATCACCCCTCCACTTT
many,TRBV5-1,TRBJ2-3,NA,CASSLGDSTNTQYF,TGCGCCAGCAGCTTGGGGGACTCCACAAATACGCAGTATTTT
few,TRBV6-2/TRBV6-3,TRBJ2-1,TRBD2,CASRMEGAGEFF,TGTGCCAGCAGGATGGAAGGGGCGGGGGAGTTCTTC
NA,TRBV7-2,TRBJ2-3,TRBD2,CASSEPKRGASDTQYF,TGTGCCAGCAGCGAACCGAAGCGGGGGGCGTCAGATACGCAGTATTTT
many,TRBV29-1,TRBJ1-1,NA,CSVGMGYTEAFF,TGCAGCGTTGGGATGGGATACACTGAAGCTTTCTTT
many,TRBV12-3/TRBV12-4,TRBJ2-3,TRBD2,CASSLWTSGIQQYF,TGTGCCAGCAGTTTGTGGACTAGCGGGATCCAGCAGTATTTT
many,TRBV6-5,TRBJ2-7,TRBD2,CASRSTSGGSYEQYF,TGTGCCAGCAGATCGACTAGCGGGGGCTCCTACGAGCAGTACTTC
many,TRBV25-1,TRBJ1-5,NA,CASSGTADSNQPQHF,TGTGCCAGCAGTGGGACAGCTGATAGCAATCAGCCCCAGCATTTT
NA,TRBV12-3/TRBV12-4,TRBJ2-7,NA,CASSLRAGVYEQYF,TGTGCCAGTAGCCTAAGGGCAGGGGTTTACGAGCAGTACTTC
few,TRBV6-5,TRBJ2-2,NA,CASSMSPGYGELFF,TGTGCCAGCAGTATGTCCCCTGGTTACGGGGAGCTGTTTTTT
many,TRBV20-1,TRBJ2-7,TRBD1,CSAREQTGIIYEQYF,TGCAGTGCTAGAGAACAGACAGGGATAATTTACGAGCAGTACTTC
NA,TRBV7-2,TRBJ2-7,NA,CASSLTSLHEQYF,TGTGCCAGCAGCTTAACTAGTCTACACGAGCAGTACTTC
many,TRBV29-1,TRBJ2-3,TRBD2,CSVLTSGGLRGTDTQYF,TGCAGCGTCCTGACTAGCGGGGGTCTGAGGGGCACAGATACGCAGTATTTT
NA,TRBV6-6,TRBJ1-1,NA,CASSYSDSYNTEAFF,TGTGCCAGCAGTTACTCAGACAGCTATAACACTGAAGCTTTCTTT
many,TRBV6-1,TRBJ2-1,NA,CASSKQGNEQFF,TGTGCCAGCAGTAAGCAGGGCAATGAGCAGTTCTTC
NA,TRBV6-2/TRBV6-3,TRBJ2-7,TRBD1,CASRIQGYSYEQYF,TGTGCCAGCAGGATACAGGGGTACTCCTACGAGCAGTACTTC
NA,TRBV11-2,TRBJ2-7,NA,CASSFGAGRPYEQYF,TGTGCCAGCAGCTTCGGGGCGGGGAGACCCTACGAGCAGTACTTC
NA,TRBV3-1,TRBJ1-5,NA,CASSQGVRNQPQHF,TGTGCCAGCAGCCAAGGGGTGAGGAATCAGCCCCAGCATTTT
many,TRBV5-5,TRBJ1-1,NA,CASSLRENTEAFF,TGTGCCAGCAGCTTGAGGGAGAACACTGAAGCTTTCTTT
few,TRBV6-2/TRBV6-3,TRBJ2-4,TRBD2,CASSSGTSGRVAKNIQYF,TGTGCCAGCAGTTCCGGGACTAGCGGGAGGGTAGCCAAAAACATTCAGTACTTC
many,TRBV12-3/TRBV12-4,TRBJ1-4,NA,CASSEQGKLFF,TGTGCCAGCAGTGAACAGGGAAAACTGTTTTTT
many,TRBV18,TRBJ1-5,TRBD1,CASSRALGQVEPQHF,TGTGCCAGCTCACGGGCTCTCGGACAGGTCGAGCCCCAGCATTTT